The rows below give T cell receptor beta chains drawn from one sample of a study of blood T cells in healthy people across ages. TCRdb re-analysed the 5' RACE reads in MiXCR, keeping a single row per CDR3 protein. The table records around 1,700,000 distinct CDR3 sequences, approximately 28% of them present only once. Sequencing was done on a sample of blood. These receptors originate from a woman aged 25 to 39 in good health. Both conserved end residues are part of each CDR3. D genes are given only for firm matches. Not all rows give a size; the values are once, few, many and, for expanded clones, a class.

len: 15; v_gene: TRBV24-1; d_gene: -; abundance: -; j_gene: TRBJ2-5; CDR3nt: TGTGCCACCAGTGAGCGGGAAGGGACCCAAGAGACCCAGTACTTC; CDR3aa: CATSEREGTQETQYF
len: 16; v_gene: TRBV19; d_gene: TRBD1; abundance: few; j_gene: TRBJ2-5; CDR3nt: TGTGCCAGTAGTATTGCCGGCAGGGGGTCAGGAGAGACCCAGTACTTC; CDR3aa: CASSIAGRGSGETQYF
len: 12; v_gene: TRBV19; d_gene: TRBD2; abundance: -; j_gene: TRBJ2-1; CDR3nt: TGTGCCAGTGAGGGGAGGGACAATGAGCAGTTCTTC; CDR3aa: CASEGRDNEQFF
len: 13; v_gene: TRBV10-3; d_gene: TRBD1; abundance: few; j_gene: TRBJ2-5; CDR3nt: TGTGCCACATCACAGGGGTCAGGCTACGGGCAGTACTTC; CDR3aa: CATSQGSGYGQYF
len: 16; v_gene: TRBV12-3/TRBV12-4; d_gene: -; abundance: few; j_gene: TRBJ1-5; CDR3nt: TGTGCCAGCAGTTCAGTGTTCCCTTATAGCAATCAGCCCCAGCATTTT; CDR3aa: CASSSVFPYSNQPQHF
len: 15; v_gene: TRBV5-1; d_gene: -; abundance: -; j_gene: TRBJ2-5; CDR3nt: TGCGCCAGCAGCTTGGGGCTCACAGAGGGAGAGACCCAGTACTTC; CDR3aa: CASSLGLTEGETQYF
len: 14; v_gene: TRBV9; d_gene: TRBD1; abundance: -; j_gene: TRBJ1-6; CDR3nt: TGTGCCAGCAGCGTGGCAGGGGGAAACTCACCCCTCCACTTT; CDR3aa: CASSVAGGNSPLHF
len: 18; v_gene: TRBV4-1; d_gene: TRBD2; abundance: many; j_gene: TRBJ2-1; CDR3nt: TGCGCCAGCAGCCAATTCGAACCGGGACTAGCGGGGGACGTTGAGCAGTTCTTC; CDR3aa: CASSQFEPGLAGDVEQFF
len: 14; v_gene: TRBV28; d_gene: -; abundance: -; j_gene: TRBJ2-7; CDR3nt: TGTGCCAGCAGGCTAAAGGGACATTTCTACGAGCAGTACTTC; CDR3aa: CASRLKGHFYEQYF
len: 14; v_gene: TRBV2; d_gene: TRBD1; abundance: few; j_gene: TRBJ2-1; CDR3nt: TGTGCCAGCAGGAAGGGACAGGGGAAGGCTGAGCAGTTCTTC; CDR3aa: CASRKGQGKAEQFF
len: 12; v_gene: TRBV6-6; d_gene: -; abundance: -; j_gene: TRBJ2-7; CDR3nt: TGTGCCAGCAGTTACGGGGGTCATGAGCAGTACTTC; CDR3aa: CASSYGGHEQYF
len: 15; v_gene: TRBV6-5; d_gene: -; abundance: many; j_gene: TRBJ2-1; CDR3nt: TGTGCCAGCAGCGACGGGGAATTCCCCTACAATGAGCAGTTCTTC; CDR3aa: CASSDGEFPYNEQFF
len: 13; v_gene: TRBV10-3; d_gene: -; abundance: few; j_gene: TRBJ1-5; CDR3nt: TGTGCCACCCGAAACTCGGAAGGTCAGCCCCAGCATTTT; CDR3aa: CATRNSEGQPQHF
len: 10; v_gene: TRBV28; d_gene: -; abundance: -; j_gene: TRBJ2-7; CDR3nt: TGTGCCGCTGGGGTCCACGAGCAGTACTTC; CDR3aa: CAAGVHEQYF
len: 14; v_gene: TRBV6-6; d_gene: -; abundance: -; j_gene: TRBJ2-7; CDR3nt: TGTGCCAGCAGCCAAACTAGTCCTTCCTACGAGCAGTACTTC; CDR3aa: CASSQTSPSYEQYF
len: 14; v_gene: TRBV28; d_gene: -; abundance: -; j_gene: TRBJ1-1; CDR3nt: TGTGCCAGCAGTTTAGTCAGCCCGAACACTGAAGCTTTCTTT; CDR3aa: CASSLVSPNTEAFF
len: 11; v_gene: TRBV12-3/TRBV12-4; d_gene: -; abundance: few; j_gene: TRBJ2-5; CDR3nt: TGTGCCAGCAGTAACAAAGAGACCCAGTACTTC; CDR3aa: CASSNKETQYF
len: 14; v_gene: TRBV7-2; d_gene: TRBD1; abundance: few; j_gene: TRBJ2-5; CDR3nt: TGTGCCAGCGGGATAACAGGGGGACAAGAGACCCAGTACTTC; CDR3aa: CASGITGGQETQYF
len: 15; v_gene: TRBV27; d_gene: -; abundance: -; j_gene: TRBJ2-7; CDR3nt: TGTGCCAGCAGTTTAACCAGCCAGAGCTCCTACGAGCAGTACTTC; CDR3aa: CASSLTSQSSYEQYF
len: 13; v_gene: TRBV5-1; d_gene: -; abundance: many; j_gene: TRBJ2-7; CDR3nt: TGCGCCAGCACGACAGAACCGTCCCACGAGCAGTACTTC; CDR3aa: CASTTEPSHEQYF
len: 18; v_gene: TRBV9; d_gene: TRBD2; abundance: -; j_gene: TRBJ2-5; CDR3nt: TGTGCCAGCAGCGGCAGCCTGGGCGGACTAGCGGGGGGCGAGACCCAGTACTTC; CDR3aa: CASSGSLGGLAGGETQYF
len: 12; v_gene: TRBV20-1; d_gene: -; abundance: -; j_gene: TRBJ2-6; CDR3nt: TGCAGTGCTTTTGCTGGGGCCAACGTCCTGACTTTC; CDR3aa: CSAFAGANVLTF
len: 20; v_gene: TRBV24-1; d_gene: -; abundance: few; j_gene: TRBJ2-3; CDR3nt: TGTGCCACCAGTGATTACGGGGGAGTTTATCCTAAAGGGAGTTTGGATACGCAGTATTTT; CDR3aa: CATSDYGGVYPKGSLDTQYF
len: 11; v_gene: TRBV6-2/TRBV6-3; d_gene: -; abundance: -; j_gene: TRBJ1-2; CDR3nt: TGTGCCAGCGGGAGGGGTTCGGGCTACACCTTC; CDR3aa: CASGRGSGYTF
len: 13; v_gene: TRBV7-2; d_gene: -; abundance: -; j_gene: TRBJ1-2; CDR3nt: TGTGCCAGCAGCTTATCCCCTCCTGTTGGCTACACCTTC; CDR3aa: CASSLSPPVGYTF
len: 15; v_gene: TRBV2; d_gene: -; abundance: -; j_gene: TRBJ1-1; CDR3nt: TGTGCCAGCAGTGAATCTGTGGGGGCGAACACTGAAGCTTTCTTT; CDR3aa: CASSESVGANTEAFF
len: 19; v_gene: TRBV2; d_gene: -; abundance: once; j_gene: TRBJ2-3; CDR3nt: TGTGCCAGCAGTGAATTTCGTGGGGGCGGGGGCGGCGGTGGAGATACGCAGTATTTT; CDR3aa: CASSEFRGGGGGGGDTQYF
len: 14; v_gene: TRBV7-8; d_gene: -; abundance: many; j_gene: TRBJ2-1; CDR3nt: TGTGCCAGCAGCTTAGAATCGGGGTACAATGAGCAGTTCTTC; CDR3aa: CASSLESGYNEQFF
len: 12; v_gene: TRBV12-5; d_gene: -; abundance: -; j_gene: TRBJ1-2; CDR3nt: TGTGCTAGTGGTTTAGGCGTCCAGGGCTACACCTTC; CDR3aa: CASGLGVQGYTF
len: 14; v_gene: TRBV10-3; d_gene: TRBD1; abundance: -; j_gene: TRBJ1-1; CDR3nt: TGTGCCATCAGTGCACAGGGGTATCGGGCTGAAGCTTTCTTT; CDR3aa: CAISAQGYRAEAFF
len: 17; v_gene: TRBV7-2; d_gene: -; abundance: -; j_gene: TRBJ2-4; CDR3nt: TGTGCCAGCGGCTTAGGGTCGGAGGGACTAGCCAAAAACATTCAGTACTTC; CDR3aa: CASGLGSEGLAKNIQYF
len: 13; v_gene: TRBV28; d_gene: TRBD2; abundance: once; j_gene: TRBJ2-3; CDR3nt: TGTGCCAACTCGCGGGGGGTGCGAGATACGCAGTATTTT; CDR3aa: CANSRGVRDTQYF
len: 16; v_gene: TRBV5-1; d_gene: -; abundance: many; j_gene: TRBJ2-1; CDR3nt: TGCGCCAGCAGCTTGAGCCCCTCGAGGGGGGCCGGTGAGCAGTTCTTC; CDR3aa: CASSLSPSRGAGEQFF
len: 12; v_gene: TRBV20-1; d_gene: -; abundance: -; j_gene: TRBJ1-1; CDR3nt: TGCAGTGCTAGCATGGGGGGCACTGAAGCTTTCTTT; CDR3aa: CSASMGGTEAFF
len: 15; v_gene: TRBV20-1; d_gene: -; abundance: -; j_gene: TRBJ2-6; CDR3nt: TGCAGTGCTAGAACCGGGGTCCTAGGGGCCAACGTCCTGACTTTC; CDR3aa: CSARTGVLGANVLTF
len: 15; v_gene: TRBV20-1; d_gene: TRBD2; abundance: -; j_gene: TRBJ2-4; CDR3nt: TGCAGTGCTAGAGGAGCGGGAGGGCCGGTGGACATTCAGTACTTC; CDR3aa: CSARGAGGPVDIQYF
len: 14; v_gene: TRBV28; d_gene: TRBD1; abundance: -; j_gene: TRBJ1-5; CDR3nt: TGTGTCAGCTTCGACAGGGGCGGCAATCAGCCCCAGCATTTT; CDR3aa: CVSFDRGGNQPQHF
len: 14; v_gene: TRBV27; d_gene: TRBD2; abundance: -; j_gene: TRBJ2-1; CDR3nt: TGTGCCAGCAGTTTAAGCGGGAGGATGTACGAGCAGTTCTTC; CDR3aa: CASSLSGRMYEQFF
len: 15; v_gene: TRBV20-1; d_gene: -; abundance: -; j_gene: TRBJ1-4; CDR3nt: TGCAGTGCTAGCCTTCCGGGAACTGCTAATGAAAAACTGTTTTTT; CDR3aa: CSASLPGTANEKLFF
len: 16; v_gene: TRBV20-1; d_gene: TRBD2; abundance: few; j_gene: TRBJ2-1; CDR3nt: TGCAGTGCTAGAGATGACGGACTAGCGGCCTACAATGAGCAGTTCTTC; CDR3aa: CSARDDGLAAYNEQFF
len: 17; v_gene: TRBV10-3; d_gene: TRBD2; abundance: -; j_gene: TRBJ2-3; CDR3nt: TGTGCCATCAGTGATCTTAAAGCGGGAGGGCGGACAGATACGCAGTATTTT; CDR3aa: CAISDLKAGGRTDTQYF
len: 16; v_gene: TRBV29-1; d_gene: TRBD1; abundance: few; j_gene: TRBJ2-1; CDR3nt: TGCAGCGCCCTACAGGGGGACTTTTCGAACTACAATGAGCAGTTCTTC; CDR3aa: CSALQGDFSNYNEQFF
len: 19; v_gene: TRBV9; d_gene: TRBD2; abundance: -; j_gene: TRBJ2-2; CDR3nt: TGTGCCAGCAGCGTCAAAGAGGGAGCGGGGGGGTTGAACACCGGGGAGCTGTTTTTT; CDR3aa: CASSVKEGAGGLNTGELFF
len: 12; v_gene: TRBV7-2; d_gene: -; abundance: many; j_gene: TRBJ2-7; CDR3nt: TGTGCCAGCAGCTCCCCAGCCTACGAGCAGTACTTC; CDR3aa: CASSSPAYEQYF
len: 16; v_gene: TRBV20-1; d_gene: -; abundance: -; j_gene: TRBJ1-5; CDR3nt: TGCAGTGCTAAGGCACGGGGGAAGCTCGGCAATCAGCCCCAGCATTTT; CDR3aa: CSAKARGKLGNQPQHF
len: 14; v_gene: TRBV19; d_gene: -; abundance: few; j_gene: TRBJ1-1; CDR3nt: TGTGCCAGTAGTATATTTTTGGGGCATACTGAAGCTTTCTTT; CDR3aa: CASSIFLGHTEAFF
len: 16; v_gene: TRBV5-1; d_gene: TRBD2; abundance: few; j_gene: TRBJ2-1; CDR3nt: TGCGCCAGCAGCTTGGTTGGGACTAGCGGCAACAATGAGCAGTTCTTC; CDR3aa: CASSLVGTSGNNEQFF
len: 13; v_gene: TRBV5-1; d_gene: -; abundance: many; j_gene: TRBJ2-4; CDR3nt: TGCGCCAGCAGCGGCCGGGACGGAAACATTCAGTACTTC; CDR3aa: CASSGRDGNIQYF
len: 16; v_gene: TRBV5-1; d_gene: -; abundance: few; j_gene: TRBJ1-4; CDR3nt: TGCGCCAGCAGCCGTACCGGCGGAACAACTAATGAAAAACTGTTTTTT; CDR3aa: CASSRTGGTTNEKLFF
len: 12; v_gene: TRBV20-1; d_gene: TRBD1; abundance: -; j_gene: TRBJ1-5; CDR3nt: TGCAGTGCACTGGACAGGAATCAGCCCCAGCATTTT; CDR3aa: CSALDRNQPQHF
len: 16; v_gene: TRBV6-6; d_gene: -; abundance: many; j_gene: TRBJ2-7; CDR3nt: TGTGCCAGCAGTTACTCGACAGTCACAGACTCCTACGAGCAGTACTTC; CDR3aa: CASSYSTVTDSYEQYF
len: 17; v_gene: TRBV9; d_gene: TRBD2; abundance: few; j_gene: TRBJ2-1; CDR3nt: TGTGCCAGCAGCGCCACCACGGGACTAGCGGCACGAAATGAGCAGTTCTTC; CDR3aa: CASSATTGLAARNEQFF